Listed here is a single T cell receptor (beta chain). This CDR3 is 15 amino acids long. Germline CDR1 reads SGHRS; CDR2 reads YFSETQ. V shed 2 bases, J shed 4 bases, and the junction held 4 bases outside the gene matches. These data belong to a study of blood T cell repertoires in COVID-19. The overall study: Samples came from the United States, Italy and Spain, spanning acute and convalescent COVID-19. PBMCs, B-cell-depleted T cells, or T cells were the source of the cDNA or gDNA that made up the material.

Authors' processing steps: Amplifying reference gene primers gave estimates of nucleated cell counts. This table comes from immunoSEQ multiplex PCR, and its TCRdb copy is limited to in-frame clones, with some not included. D and trimming were read from the DNA, whereas the V and J calls and clone size are those reported in that table. The table records some 220,000 clones, around four fifths of them present only once. The source material was peripheral blood. J is TRBJ2-2 and V is TRBV5-1; TRBD2 aligns across 8 bases. The receptor comes from a woman aged 55-69 years with active or convalescent COVID-19. Here the CDR3 reads CASSFSGSPTGELFF. In nucleotides, the CDR3 is TGCGCCAGCAGCTTCAGCGGGAGTCCCACCGGGGAGCTGTTTTTT.